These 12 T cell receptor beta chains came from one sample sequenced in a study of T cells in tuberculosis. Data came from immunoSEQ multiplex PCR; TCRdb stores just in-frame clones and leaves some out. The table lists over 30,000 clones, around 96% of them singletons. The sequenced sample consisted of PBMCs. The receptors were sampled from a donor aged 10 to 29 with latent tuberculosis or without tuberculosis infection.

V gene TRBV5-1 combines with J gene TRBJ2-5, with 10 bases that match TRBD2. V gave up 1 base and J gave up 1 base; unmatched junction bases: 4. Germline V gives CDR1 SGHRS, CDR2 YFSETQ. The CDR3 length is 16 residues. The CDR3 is CASSLTASGGQETQYF. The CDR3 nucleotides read TGCGCCAGCAGCTTGACCGCTAGCGGGGGCCAAGAGACCCAGTACTTC.

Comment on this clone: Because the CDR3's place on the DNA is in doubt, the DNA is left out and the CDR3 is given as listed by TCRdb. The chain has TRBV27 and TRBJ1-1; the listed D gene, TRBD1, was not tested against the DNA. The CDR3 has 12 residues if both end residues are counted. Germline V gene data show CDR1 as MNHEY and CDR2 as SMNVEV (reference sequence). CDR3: CASSLFGPGAFF.

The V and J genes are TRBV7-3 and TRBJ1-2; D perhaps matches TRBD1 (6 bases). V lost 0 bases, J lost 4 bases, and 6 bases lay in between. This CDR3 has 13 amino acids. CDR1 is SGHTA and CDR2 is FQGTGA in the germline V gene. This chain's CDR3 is CASSLTGGYGYTF. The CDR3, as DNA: TGTGCCAGCAGCTTAACAGGGGGCTATGGCTACACCTTC.

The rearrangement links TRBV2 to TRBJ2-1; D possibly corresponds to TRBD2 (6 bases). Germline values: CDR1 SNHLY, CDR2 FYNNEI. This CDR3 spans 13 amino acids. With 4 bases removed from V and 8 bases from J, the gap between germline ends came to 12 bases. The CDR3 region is CASSALAWDEQFF. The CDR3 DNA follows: TGTGCCAGCAGTGCTCTAGCGTGGGATGAGCAGTTCTTC.

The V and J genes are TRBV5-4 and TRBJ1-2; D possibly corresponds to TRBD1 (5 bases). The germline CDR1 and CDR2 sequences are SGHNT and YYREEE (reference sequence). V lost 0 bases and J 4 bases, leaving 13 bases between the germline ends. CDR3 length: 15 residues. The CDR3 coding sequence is TGTGCCAGCAGCTTGGGGCAGGGATCCATCTATGGCTACACCTTC. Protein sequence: CASSLGQGSIYGYTF.

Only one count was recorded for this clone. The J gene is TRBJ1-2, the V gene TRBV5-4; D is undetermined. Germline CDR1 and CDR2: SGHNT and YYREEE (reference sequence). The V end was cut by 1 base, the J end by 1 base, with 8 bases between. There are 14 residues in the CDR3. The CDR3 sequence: CASSLSGYNYGYTF. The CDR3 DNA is TGTGCCAGCAGCTTGTCGGGGTATAACTATGGCTACACCTTC. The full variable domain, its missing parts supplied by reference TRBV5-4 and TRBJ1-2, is ETGVTQSPTHLIKTRGQQVTLRCSSQSGHNTVSWYQQALGQGPQFIFQYYREEENGRGNFPPRFSGLQFPNYSSELNVNALELDDSALYLCASSLSGYNYGYTFGSGTRLTVV.

In DNA, the CDR3 is TGTGCCAGCAGGTACAGGGCCATGAACACTGAAGCTTTCTTT. This codes for CASRYRAMNTEAFF. This chain links TRBV6-1 with TRBJ1-1; D is perhaps TRBD1 (6 bases). The CDR3 has 14 amino acids. Trimming shortened V by 6 bases and J by 0 bases, and 11 bases separated the two germline ends. CDR1 is MNHNS and CDR2 is SASEGT in the germline V gene.

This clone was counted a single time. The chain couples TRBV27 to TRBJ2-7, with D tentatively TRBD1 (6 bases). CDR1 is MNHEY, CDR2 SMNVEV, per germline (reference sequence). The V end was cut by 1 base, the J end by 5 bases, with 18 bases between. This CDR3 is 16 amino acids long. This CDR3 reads CASSLFPGTTFDEQYF. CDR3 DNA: TGTGCCAGCAGTTTATTCCCCGGGACAACTTTCGACGAGCAGTACTTC.

CDR3 amino acids: CASSMGENTGELFF. In nucleotides, the CDR3 is TGTGCCAGCAGTATGGGAGAGAACACCGGGGAGCTGTTTTTT. The V and J genes are TRBV28 and TRBJ2-2, with D perhaps TRBD2 (5 bases). This CDR3 comprises 14 residues. Germline V gives CDR1 MDHEN, CDR2 SYDVKM. The germline V and J ends were trimmed by 5 bases and 1 base, with 8 bases remaining between them.

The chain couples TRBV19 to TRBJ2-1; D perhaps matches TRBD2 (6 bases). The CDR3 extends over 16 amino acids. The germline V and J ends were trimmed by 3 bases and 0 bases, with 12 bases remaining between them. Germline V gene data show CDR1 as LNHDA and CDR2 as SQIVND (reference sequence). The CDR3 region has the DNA TGTGCCAGTAGTATTAGTGGCGGGGCCTCCTACAATGAGCAGTTCTTC. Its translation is CASSISGGASYNEQFF.

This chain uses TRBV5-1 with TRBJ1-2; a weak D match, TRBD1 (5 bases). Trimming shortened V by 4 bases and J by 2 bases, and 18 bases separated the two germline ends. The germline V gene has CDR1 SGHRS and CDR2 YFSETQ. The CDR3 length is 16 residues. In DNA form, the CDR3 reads TGCGCCAGCAGCGGGGGACGTGGAGGGAAAAACTATGGCTACACCTTC. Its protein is CASSGGRGGKNYGYTF.

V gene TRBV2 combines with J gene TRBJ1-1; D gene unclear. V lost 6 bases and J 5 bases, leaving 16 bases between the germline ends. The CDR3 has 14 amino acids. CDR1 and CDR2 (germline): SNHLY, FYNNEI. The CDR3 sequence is CASRVGSEDTEAFF. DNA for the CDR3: TGTGCCAGCAGGGTTGGCAGTGAGGATACTGAAGCTTTCTTT.